This T cell receptor beta chain was found in a study of cytomegalovirus exposure and HLA in healthy donors. Worth noting for this clone: Its antigen is currently unknown.

Study observations and caveats: TCR beta chain V- and J-gene trimming was linked, in a later analysis, to a missense variant in DCLRE1C. Association of approximately 18,000 TCR beta sequences with HLA alleles was found at 0.05 false discovery rate in a later analysis.

Germline CDR1 SQVTM, CDR2 ANQGSEA. The CDR3 covers 14 residues. Trimming shortened V by 4 bases and J by 5 bases, and 17 bases separated the two germline ends. The primer mix had 60 Vbeta and 13 Jbeta primers. Sequenced by immunoSEQ multiplex PCR; TCRdb stores in-frame clones only, minus some. The table shows about 200,000 clones, with roughly 87% occurring only once. This receptor was identified in a boy aged 2 to 10 in good health and CMV-seronegative. The sequenced sample consisted of PBMCs. The chain couples TRBV29-1 to TRBJ2-5; TRBD2 might be the D (6 bases). This CDR3 is CSVVGGDPWETQYF. For the CDR3, the DNA is TGCAGCGTTGTCGGAGGGGACCCTTGGGAGACCCAGTACTTC.